Below, 28 T cell receptor beta chains from the same sample are listed, as sequenced in a study of cytomegalovirus exposure and HLA in healthy donors. The PCR used 60 Vbeta and 13 Jbeta primers. This table comes from immunoSEQ multiplex PCR, and its TCRdb copy is limited to in-frame clones, with some not included. Of fewer than 200,000 clones in the sample, 68% were seen once. Input material: PBMCs. These receptor sequences come from a young woman in good health and CMV-seropositive.

The chain employs TRBV2 and TRBJ2-2; 8 bases map to TRBD1. Judging by the DNA end, TRBJ1-3 fits better; the J call may be wrong. Germline V gene sequence: CDR1 SNHLY, CDR2 FYNNEI. This CDR3 comprises 15 residues. The CDR3 loop reads CASRDRTGRGNTIYF. In nucleotides, the CDR3 is TGTGCCAGCAGGGACCGGACAGGGCGAGGAAACACCATATATTTT.

This sequence joins TRBV5-1 and TRBJ1-6; 9 nucleotides align to TRBD1. V trimming: 2 bases; J trimming: 11 bases; junction bases outside the gene matches: 8. This CDR3 is 15 amino acids long. Germline lookup yields CDR1 SGHRS and CDR2 YFSETQ. DNA of the CDR3: TGCGCCAGCAGCTTAACAGGGGGCGCGGAGGCACCCCTCCACTTT. Translating gives CASSLTGGAEAPLHF.

This sequence joins TRBV28 and TRBJ1-2, with 8 bases fitting TRBD1. The CDR3 has 16 residues. With V trimmed by 3 bases and J by 5 bases, 11 bases remained unmatched. Germline lookup yields CDR1 MDHEN and CDR2 SYDVKM. CDR3 residues: CASSFRQTGDRYGYTF. For the CDR3, the DNA is TGTGCCAGCAGTTTTCGACAGACAGGGGATCGATATGGCTACACCTTC.

The V and J genes are TRBV7-9 and TRBJ1-6, with D uncertain. In germline, CDR1 is SEHNR, CDR2 FQNEAQ (reference sequence). V was clipped by 2 bases and J by 9 bases, with 5 bases between them. There are 12 residues in the CDR3. The CDR3 sequence is CASSLSGSPLHF. CDR3 DNA: TGTGCCAGCAGCTTATCCGGTTCACCCCTCCACTTT.

The CDR3 DNA follows: TGTGCTAGTGGGACAGGGGGTTCCTACGAGCAGTACTTC. Protein: CASGTGGSYEQYF. The chain uses TRBV11-3 and TRBJ2-7; 11 nucleotides line up with TRBD1. The CDR3 contains 13 residues. Germline loops: CDR1 SGHNT, CDR2 YENEEA.

Points on this clone: The junction shows a germline mismatch at one end, possibly a read error. This chain connects TRBV29-1 to TRBJ1-2; 10 nucleotides match TRBD1. Looked up from germline, CDR1 is SQVTM and CDR2 is ANQGSEA. The length of the CDR3 is 17 residues. This chain's CDR3 is CSIEDRWDRGLDYGYTF. As DNA, the CDR3 is TGCAGCATTGAAGATCGTTGGGACAGGGGTCTAGACTATGGCTACACCTTC. Together with reference TRBV29-1 and TRBJ1-2, the CDR3 gives the full variable domain: SAVISQKPSRDICQRGTSLTIQCQVDSQVTMMFWYRQQPGQSLTLIATANQGSEATYESGFVIDKFPISRPNLTFSTLTVSNMSPEDSSIYLCSIEDRWDRGLDYGYTFGSGTRLTVV.

This chain joins TRBV25-1 and TRBJ2-7; D gene unclear. The length of the CDR3 is 12 residues. V shed 7 bases and J shed 3 bases, with 10 bases lying between them. Germline lookup yields CDR1 MGHDK and CDR2 SYGVNS. DNA for the CDR3: TGTGCCAGCACTAGAGACGACTACGAGCAGTACTTC. Its translation is CASTRDDYEQYF.

V and J are TRBV28 and TRBJ2-2; 9 bases fit TRBD2. Per the germline V gene, CDR1 is MDHEN and CDR2 is SYDVKM. With V trimmed by 6 bases and J by 0 bases, 17 bases remained unmatched. The CDR3 is 20 residues long. Here the CDR3 reads CASSENVVFGLASNTGELFF. CDR3 nucleotides: TGTGCCAGCAGCGAAAATGTGGTTTTTGGACTAGCGTCGAACACCGGGGAGCTGTTTTTT.

V usage is TRBV5-1 and J usage is TRBJ2-3; the match to TRBD2 covers 15 bases. CDR1 and CDR2 from the germline V gene are SGHRS and YFSETQ. The CDR3 runs 19 residues. V was pared by 0 bases and J by 3 bases, with 8 bases of the junction left unmatched. CDR3 in DNA: TGCGCCAGCAGCTTGGCCTTTCGGACTAGCGGGGGGGCGACAGATACGCAGTATTTT. Translation: CASSLAFRTSGGATDTQYF. The entire variable domain, with the rest obtained from reference TRBV5-1 and TRBJ2-3, is as follows: KAGVTQTPRYLIKTRGQQVTLSCSPISGHRSVSWYQQTPGQGLQFLFEYFSETQRNKGNFPGRFSGRQFSNSRSEMNVSTLELGDSALYLCASSLAFRTSGGATDTQYFGPGTRLTVL.

This clone came up a few times. V is TRBV7-2 and J is TRBJ1-2; D is unclear. This CDR3 is 14 amino acids long. Trimming removed 0 bases from V and 3 bases from J, with 8 bases in between. CDR1 and CDR2 from the germline V gene are SGHTA and FQGNSA. CDR3 sequence reads: CASSLAGVDYGYTF. CDR3 bases: TGTGCCAGCAGCTTAGCCGGGGTGGACTATGGCTACACCTTC. The variable domain in full, with the rest retrieved from reference TRBV7-2 and TRBJ1-2, is GAGVSQSPSNKVTEKGKDVELRCDPISGHTALYWYRQSLGQGLEFLIYFQGNSAPDKSGLPSDRFSAERTGGSVSTLTIQRTQQEDSAVYLCASSLAGVDYGYTFGSGTRLTVV.

This clone was observed a few times. This rearrangement joins TRBV5-1 to TRBJ2-1; D gene ambiguous. Germline V gives CDR1 SGHRS, CDR2 YFSETQ. The CDR3 consists of 15 residues. Trimming shortened V by 3 bases and J by 0 bases, and 10 bases separated the two germline ends. The CDR3 reads CASSSLMSSYNEQFF. The CDR3, as DNA: TGCGCCAGCAGCTCCCTTATGAGCTCCTACAATGAGCAGTTCTTC.

This clone was counted a single time. The V gene is TRBV28, the J gene TRBJ2-5, with 12 bases fitting TRBD1. Matching the DNA end better, TRBJ2-7 makes the J call doubtful. The germline V gene has CDR1 MDHEN and CDR2 SYDVKM. This CDR3 has 16 amino acids. The CDR3 region is CASSFDPGQGAYEQYF. In DNA, the CDR3 is TGTGCCAGCAGCTTCGATCCGGGACAGGGGGCTTACGAGCAGTACTTC.

This clone came up a few times. J is TRBJ2-1 and V is TRBV5-4; D is unresolved. This CDR3 contains 13 residues. V was pared by 0 bases and J by 6 bases, with 7 bases between. From germline, CDR1 is SGHNT and CDR2 YYREEE (reference sequence). This CDR3 reads CASSLVPSNEQFF. The CDR3 bases are TGTGCCAGCAGCTTGGTTCCTAGCAATGAGCAGTTCTTC.

CDR3 nucleotides: TGTGCCAGCAGGAGAGAGAGGACTTATAATTCACCCCTCCACTTT. Amino acids: CASRRERTYNSPLHF. This sequence joins TRBV27 and TRBJ1-6; no definite D call. CDR1 is MNHEY and CDR2 is SMNVEV in the germline V gene (reference sequence). The CDR3 is 15 residues long. V was shortened by 6 bases and J by 4 bases, with 13 bases between the two germline ends.

The V gene is TRBV4-1, the J gene TRBJ2-7, with TRBD2 identical over 13 bases. The CDR3 contains 16 residues. V shed 1 base and J 4 bases; nucleotides not matched to a gene: 4. Looked up from germline, CDR1 is MGHRA and CDR2 is YSYEKL. The CDR3 is CASSQGPTSGGYEQYF. In DNA form, the CDR3 reads TGCGCCAGCAGCCAAGGGCCGACTAGCGGGGGGTACGAGCAGTACTTC.

V is TRBV18 and J is TRBJ1-2, with 8 bases fitting TRBD1. The CDR3 extends over 13 amino acids. Trimming cost V 6 bases and J 7 bases; bases outside gene matches: 7. Germline V gene data show CDR1 as KGHSH and CDR2 as LQKENI. The CDR3 DNA sequence: TGTGCCAGCTCGGATCAGACAGGGGCTGGCTACACCTTC. Translation: CASSDQTGAGYTF.

The chain combines TRBV7-8 with TRBJ2-6; the match to TRBD2 covers 11 bases. The germline CDR1 and CDR2 sequences are SGHVS and FQNEAQ. This CDR3 contains 18 residues. The ends lost 2 bases at V and 2 bases at J; junction bases unmatched: 5. Here the CDR3 DNA reads TGTGCCAGCAGCTTAAGGGCTAGCGGGGGGACTGGGGCCAACGTCCTGACTTTC. Encoded protein: CASSLRASGGTGANVLTF.

This CDR3 is CASSLGDRGNQPQHF. CDR3 nucleotides: TGCGCCAGCAGCTTGGGGGACAGGGGGAATCAGCCCCAGCATTTT. The chain couples TRBV5-1 to TRBJ1-5; 11 nucleotides line up with TRBD1. The V and J ends lost 0 bases and 4 bases, in that order; junction bases with no gene match: 0. The CDR3 length is 15 residues. Germline values: CDR1 SGHRS, CDR2 YFSETQ.

The rearrangement uses TRBV2 and TRBJ1-4; D might be TRBD1 (6 bases). The CDR3 spans 20 residues. Germline-derived CDR1 and CDR2 are SNHLY and FYNNEI. Trimming stripped 10 bases from V and 2 bases from J, with 32 bases between. The CDR3 protein is CATYSNRRGGVGATNEKLFF. CDR3 nucleotide sequence: TGTGCCACCTACAGCAACCGCCGAGGGGGGGTAGGGGCGACTAATGAAAAACTGTTTTTT.

V and J are TRBV28 and TRBJ1-1; tentative D call: TRBD1 (6 bases). V was cut by 10 bases and J by 12 bases, with 21 bases left in between. This CDR3 has 12 residues. Germline CDR1 is MDHEN and CDR2 is SYDVKM. In nucleotides, the CDR3 is TGTGCCACCCACAGGGCGCAAGCTCTTACTTTCTTT. This codes for CATHRAQALTFF.

The chain carries TRBV11-2 and TRBJ2-4; D ambiguous. There are 15 residues in the CDR3. CDR1 SGHAT and CDR2 FQNNGV come from the germline V gene. V was shortened by 2 bases and J by 0 bases, with 8 bases between the two germline ends. The DNA of the CDR3 is TGTGCCAGCAGCTTATTAAGAGGAGCCAAAAACATTCAGTACTTC. Encoded protein: CASSLLRGAKNIQYF.

The CDR3 DNA is TGTGCCAGCAGCACCCAGGGGGACTCTGGAAACACCATATATTTT. Protein product: CASSTQGDSGNTIYF. This chain links TRBV9 with TRBJ1-3; 7 nucleotides agree with TRBD1. Per germline, CDR1 SGDLS and CDR2 YYNGEE. Unmatched junction bases numbered 4, after V lost 4 bases and J lost 0 bases. CDR3 length equals 15 residues.

This clone was counted a few times. V usage is TRBV7-9 and J usage is TRBJ1-5; perhaps TRBD1 as D (5 bases). Germline V gene sequence: CDR1 SEHNR, CDR2 FQNEAQ (reference sequence). V lost 5 bases and J lost 4, with 9 bases in between. This CDR3 contains 13 residues. The CDR3 is CASSQDTNQPQHF. The CDR3 DNA follows: TGTGCCAGCAGCCAGGACACTAATCAGCCCCAGCATTTT.

The chain joins TRBV4-2 to TRBJ2-7, with 8 positions matching TRBD2. The germline CDR1 and CDR2 sequences are LGHNA and YNFKEQ. CDR3 length equals 17 residues. The trim removed 0 bases at V and 2 bases at J, leaving 9 bases unmatched. The CDR3 region has the DNA TGTGCCAGCAGCCAAGAAGGAGCGGGGGACCTTACCTACGAGCAGTACTTC. Encoded protein: CASSQEGAGDLTYEQYF.

The chain carries TRBV2 and TRBJ2-3; 9 bases fit TRBD2. V dropped 10 bases and J dropped 1; count of bases not matched to a gene: 9. Germline loops: CDR1 SNHLY, CDR2 FYNNEI. The CDR3 runs 15 residues. The CDR3, as DNA: TGTGCCACCCCGGCGGGAGGGGTTCGCACAGATACGCAGTATTTT. Translated: CATPAGGVRTDTQYF.

In regard to this clone: Other DNA sequences within the sample encode an identical CDR3. The chain joins TRBV19 to TRBJ1-6; D is undetermined. This CDR3 has 16 amino acids. Trimming removed 3 bases from V and 2 bases from J, with 11 bases in between. CDR1 and CDR2 (germline): LNHDA, SQIVND (reference sequence). The CDR3 loop reads CASSMKSGAYNSPLHF. CDR3 DNA: TGTGCCAGTAGTATGAAGTCTGGAGCCTATAATTCACCCCTCCACTTT.

The V gene is TRBV5-6, the J gene TRBJ2-7; weak D call: TRBD1 (6 bases). Trimming stripped 2 bases from V and 5 bases from J, with 14 bases between. Germline assignment: CDR1 SGHDT and CDR2 YYEEEE. The CDR3 has 14 amino acids. The CDR3 region has the DNA TGTGCCAGCAGCTTCTATTCAGGGGCGGACGAGCAGTACTTC. Protein: CASSFYSGADEQYF.

The chain couples TRBV5-8 to TRBJ2-1; 11 bases map to TRBD2. Trimming removed 4 bases from V and 6 bases from J; junction bases left unmatched: 6. The germline V gene encodes CDR1 SGHTS and CDR2 YDEGEE. This CDR3 comprises 15 residues. The DNA of the CDR3 is TGTGCCAGCAGCGATCTAGCGGGGGGCCTCAATGAGCAGTTCTTC. Amino acids: CASSDLAGGLNEQFF.